This TCR beta chain appears in the sequencing data of a study of cytomegalovirus exposure and HLA in healthy donors. Broader study findings: The authors judged a highly shared variant cluster likely a sequencing artifact.

The study ran its PCR with 60 Vbeta and 13 Jbeta primers. Profiled with immunoSEQ multiplex PCR; TCRdb holds only in-frame clones, not every one. The sample gives roughly 240,000 clones, over 80% of which show up once; around 5% is in the top ten. As regards this clone: What it binds is unknown.

CDR3 length: 11 residues. The V gene's germline CDR1 is DFQATT and CDR2 SNEGSKA (reference sequence). Between the trimmed V and J ends, which lost 6 bases and 6 bases, there was a span of 11 bases. The donors gave bone marrow, and they were healthy. The sequence was collected from a woman aged 40 to 50 in good health and CMV-seropositive. The rearrangement joins TRBV20-1 to TRBJ1-1, with a weak D call TRBD1 (5 bases). Material for sequencing was PBMCs. The CDR3 protein is CSARGSSEAFF. Here the CDR3 DNA reads TGCAGTGCCCGGGGGAGCTCTGAAGCTTTCTTT.